This record looks at one T cell receptor (beta chain) sequence and its context. The data derive from a study of blood T cell repertoires in COVID-19. Produced via immunoSEQ multiplex PCR; TCRdb's table is partial and in-frame only. Among roughly 99,000 clones listed, 88% were seen once. The CDR3 runs to 13 residues. V gave up 5 bases and J gave up 1 base, with 8 bases separating them. Germline V CDR1 and CDR2: SEHNR, FQNEAQ (reference sequence). What was sequenced was peripheral blood. The receptor was derived from a middle-aged man with COVID-19, enrolled during active disease. The chain uses TRBV7-9 and TRBJ2-5, with no clear D. This CDR3 reads CASSTFSQETQYF. The CDR3 bases are TGTGCCAGCAGCACATTCAGCCAAGAGACCCAGTACTTC.